What follows are 24 T cell receptor beta chains derived from one specimen sequenced in a study of CD4+ T cells in melanoma. Sequenced by immunoSEQ multiplex PCR; TCRdb stores in-frame clones only, minus some. The sample shows about 54,000 clones, 55% to 75% of them seen only once. Sample: tumor tissue. The receptors here all came from a human donor with melanoma.

The rearrangement uses TRBV5-4 and TRBJ1-1; D is unresolved. Germline loops: CDR1 SGHNT, CDR2 YYREEE (reference sequence). V was clipped by 0 bases and J by 9 bases, with 12 bases between them. The CDR3 is 13 residues long. CDR3 nucleotides: TGTGCCAGCAGCTTGGACATGGGTTCTCAAGCTTTCTTT. It codes for CASSLDMGSQAFF.

This clone was counted once. The genes are TRBV27 and TRBJ2-5; TRBD1 matches 8 bases. The length of the CDR3 is 12 residues. Germline-derived CDR1 and CDR2 are MNHEY and SMNVEV (reference sequence). The CDR3 nucleotides are TGTGACGAGGGCAGGGGGCGGGAGACCCAGTACTTC. Translated, it gives CDEGRGRETQYF.

V is TRBV10-2 and J is TRBJ1-2; D is possibly TRBD1 (6 bases). This CDR3 is built from 11 residues. Looked up from germline, CDR1 is WSHSY and CDR2 is SAAADI. The V end was cut by 6 bases, the J end by 7 bases, with 9 bases between. For the CDR3, the DNA is TGCGCCAGCAGGGCGGGGGCTGGCTACACCTTC. Protein sequence: CASRAGAGYTF.

This clone showed up just a few times. DNA of the CDR3: TGTGCCATCAGTGATCGGGGGGAAGACGAGCAGTACTTC. Translated, it gives CAISDRGEDEQYF. The chain recombines TRBV10-3 with TRBJ2-7, with 7 bases lining up with TRBD2. J was trimmed by 5 bases and V by 3 bases; bases with no gene match: 4. CDR1 and CDR2 from the germline V gene are ENHRY and SYGVKD. This CDR3 is built from 13 residues.

A single count supports this clone. V gene TRBV7-9 combines with J gene TRBJ2-2; possible D gene TRBD2, 5 bases. The CDR3 length is 13 residues. Germline V lookup: CDR1 SEHNR, CDR2 FQNEAQ (reference sequence). Trimming removed 1 base at V and 6 bases at J, with 6 bases between. This CDR3 is CASSLDSAGELFF. The CDR3 nucleotides are TGTGCCAGCAGCTTAGATAGCGCCGGGGAGCTGTTTTTT.

This chain connects TRBV6-1 to TRBJ2-1, with D unclear. The V and J ends lost 8 bases and 0 bases respectively, with 14 bases between them. CDR1 is MNHNS, CDR2 SASEGT, per germline. The CDR3 runs to 15 residues. CDR3 protein: CASAKGRTSYNEQFF. The CDR3 DNA reads as TGTGCCAGCGCGAAAGGGCGCACCTCCTACAATGAGCAGTTCTTC.

This rearrangement joins TRBV18 to TRBJ1-1; unclear D gene. Germline V gene sequence: CDR1 KGHSH, CDR2 LQKENI. This CDR3 comprises 15 residues. The germline V and J ends were trimmed by 1 base and 1 base, with 10 bases remaining between them. The CDR3 here is CASSPQAGGNTEAFF. The DNA for the CDR3 is TGTGCCAGCTCACCACAAGCGGGTGGGAACACTGAAGCTTTCTTT. The whole variable domain, filled in from reference TRBV18 and TRBJ1-1, reads NAGVMQNPRHLVRRRGQEARLRCSPMKGHSHVYWYRQLPEEGLKFMVYLQKENIIDESGMPKERFSAEFPKEGPSILRIQQVVRGDSAAYFCASSPQAGGNTEAFFGQGTRLTVV.

The genes are TRBV11-2 and TRBJ1-1, with a possible D match to TRBD1 (5 bases). This CDR3 spans 13 amino acids. Germline V gene data show CDR1 as SGHAT and CDR2 as FQNNGV. The V gene lost 1 base and the J gene lost 4 bases, with 7 bases spanning the gap. Here the CDR3 reads CASSLVGATEAFF. Here the CDR3 DNA reads TGTGCCAGCAGCTTAGTAGGGGCCACTGAAGCTTTCTTT.

CDR3 nucleotides: TGTGCCAGCAGTGTTAATGAGGGAAACACCATATATTTT. Its translation: CASSVNEGNTIYF. The genes are TRBV6-1 and TRBJ1-3, with D unresolved. Trimming removed 4 bases at V and 4 bases at J, with 8 bases between. Germline V CDR1 and CDR2: MNHNS, SASEGT. The CDR3 contains 13 residues.

The chain couples TRBV7-8 to TRBJ2-3, with 9 bases matching TRBD2. CDR3 length equals 14 residues. Germline CDR1 SGHVS, CDR2 FQNEAQ. The trim removed 7 bases at V and 0 bases at J, leaving 2 bases unmatched. The CDR3 reads CASTSGGSTDTQYF. As DNA, the CDR3 is TGTGCCAGCACAAGCGGGGGGAGCACAGATACGCAGTATTTT.

V is TRBV9 and J is TRBJ1-1; no firm D call. There are 11 residues in the CDR3. Trimming took off 4 bases at V and 5 bases at J, with 6 bases between the two ends. Germline V gene lookup returns CDR1 SGDLS and CDR2 YYNGEE. DNA for the CDR3: TGTGCCAGCAGCTCCGGGACTGAAGCTTTCTTT. It specifies CASSSGTEAFF. Using reference TRBV9 and TRBJ1-1 for the parts outside the CDR3, the full variable domain is DSGVTQTPKHLITATGQRVTLRCSPRSGDLSVYWYQQSLDQGLQFLIQYYNGEERAKGNILERFSAQQFPDLHSELNLSSLELGDSALYFCASSSGTEAFFGQGTRLTVV.

CDR3: CTSSQDPGIGSQGGTEQYF. Here the CDR3 DNA reads TGCACCAGCAGCCAAGATCCGGGAATCGGGAGCCAGGGAGGAACCGAGCAGTACTTC. This chain joins TRBV1 and TRBJ2-7; the table's D call, TRBD2, was not checked against the DNA. TRBV1 is annotated as a pseudogene. The CDR3 spans 19 residues.

This chain connects TRBV13 to TRBJ2-3, with TRBD2 identical over 7 bases. Germline V gene lookup returns CDR1 PRHDT and CDR2 FYEKMQ (reference sequence). The CDR3 has 18 amino acids. The V and J ends lost 5 bases and 0 bases, in that order; junction bases with no gene match: 14. The CDR3 sequence is CASSPGPQTTSSTDTQYF. CDR3 sequence (DNA): TGTGCCAGCAGCCCAGGCCCCCAGACGACTAGCAGCACAGATACGCAGTATTTT.

The rearrangement joins TRBV6-6 to TRBJ1-1; 8 bases fit TRBD1. The junction had 4 bases not matched to a gene; V was cut back by 3 bases and J by 7 bases. CDR3 size: 13 residues. Germline values: CDR1 MNHNY, CDR2 SVGAGI (reference sequence). CDR3 loop: CASSYSTGDEAFF. The CDR3 region has the DNA TGTGCCAGCAGTTATTCGACAGGGGATGAAGCTTTCTTT.

V usage is TRBV18 and J usage is TRBJ2-1; TRBD1 matches at 9 bases. The CDR3 runs to 15 residues. The ends lost 8 bases at V and 9 bases at J; junction bases unmatched: 14. CDR1 and CDR2 (germline): KGHSH, LQKENI. CDR3 amino acids: CASAVGGQGYVEQFF. CDR3 coding DNA: TGTGCCAGCGCGGTGGGGGGACAGGGATATGTTGAGCAGTTCTTC.

This clone was seen only once. The V call is TRBV6-5, the J call TRBJ2-5, with no clear D. The DNA end favors TRBJ2-7, so the J call may be wrong. The CDR3 covers 12 residues. Germline V gene data show CDR1 as MNHEY and CDR2 as SVGAGI. The CDR3, as DNA: TGTGCCAGCAGTTATGGTGGGAACGAGCAGTACTTC. Translated: CASSYGGNEQYF.

This sequence joins TRBV19 and TRBJ2-3; D is uncertain. Trimming removed 8 bases at V and 2 bases at J, with 8 bases between. Germline CDR1 and CDR2: LNHDA and SQIVND (reference sequence). The CDR3 is 12 residues long. CDR3 sequence reads: CASSGYTDTQYF. As DNA, the CDR3 is TGTGCCAGTTCAGGATACACAGATACGCAGTATTTT.

This clone occurred once. The chain uses TRBV6-1 and TRBJ1-6; D unresolved. V dropped 8 bases and J dropped 8 bases, with 10 bases sitting between them. This CDR3 has 12 residues. The germline CDR1 and CDR2 sequences are MNHNS and SASEGT. This CDR3 is CASPERDSPLHF. CDR3 sequence (DNA): TGTGCCAGCCCGGAGAGGGATTCACCCCTCCACTTT.

This sequence joins TRBV9 and TRBJ1-3; 9 nucleotides match TRBD1. The CDR3 extends over 14 amino acids. The germline V gene has CDR1 SGDLS and CDR2 YYNGEE. Trimming at V came to 3 bases and at J to 4 bases, leaving 2 bases not matched to a gene. This CDR3 is CASSEGQGGNTIYF. The CDR3 DNA is TGTGCCAGCAGCGAGGGACAGGGCGGAAACACCATATATTTT.

The chain joins TRBV6-5 to TRBJ1-6; D is ambiguous. V lost 2 bases, J lost 6 bases, and 11 bases lay in between. The V gene's germline CDR1 is MNHEY and CDR2 SVGAGI. CDR3 length: 15 residues. The CDR3 protein is CASSYGVSSNSPLHF. In DNA form, the CDR3 reads TGTGCCAGCAGTTACGGGGTCTCGAGTAATTCACCCCTCCACTTT.

V and J are TRBV27 and TRBJ2-6, with D uncertain. CDR1 and CDR2 (germline): MNHEY, SMNVEV (reference sequence). This CDR3 comprises 15 residues. V shed 5 bases and J shed 0 bases, with 8 bases lying between them. CDR3 sequence reads: CASSPARSGANVLTF. The DNA of the CDR3 is TGTGCCAGCAGTCCGGCCCGCTCTGGGGCCAACGTCCTGACTTTC.

The rearrangement uses TRBV4-3 and TRBJ2-1; the D is unclear. In germline, CDR1 is LGHNA, CDR2 YSLEER. Trimming removed 0 bases at V and 12 bases at J, with 6 bases between. This CDR3 comprises 11 residues. CDR3 sequence: CASSQDGLQFF. The CDR3 nucleotides read TGCGCCAGCAGCCAAGACGGCCTGCAGTTCTTC.

Relative to its sample, this clone is large (0.1 to 1%). The CDR3 coding sequence is TGTGCCAGCAGCTTAGGACTGTACAATTCACCCCTCCACTTT. It is translated as CASSLGLYNSPLHF. The genes are TRBV7-3 and TRBJ1-6; D call uncertain. The V end lost 2 bases, the J end lost 7 bases, and 9 bases lay between the germline ends. The CDR3 loop spans 14 amino acids. CDR1 and CDR2 from the germline V gene are SGHTA and FQGTGA.

The sample holds one count of this clone. CDR3 nucleotide sequence: TGTGCCAGCTCACACGGGACAGGGGACTACGAGCAGTACTTC. The encoded protein is CASSHGTGDYEQYF. This chain joins TRBV18 and TRBJ2-7, with 10 bases aligning to TRBD1. Germline V CDR1 and CDR2: KGHSH, LQKENI. This CDR3 spans 14 amino acids. Trimming at V came to 4 bases and at J to 3 bases, leaving 3 bases not matched to a gene.